These 5 T cell receptor beta chains were all obtained from the same sample, sequenced in a study of post-analysis software for immune sequencing data. Overall study results and limits: Among four or five TRBV segments more frequent in patients than controls were TRBV5-6, TRBV5-1 and TRBV20-1.

Tagging with unique molecular identifiers was a feature of the TCR beta cDNA libraries. TCRdb used MiXCR to reprocess the PCR reads, holding one entry per CDR3 protein. The sample consists of 600,000 to 700,000 distinct CDR3 sequences, about 60% of them appearing once. Their cognate antigens are unknown. Sequenced input: blood. The receptors shown here come from a girl aged 2 to 10 with multiple sclerosis.

This clonotype was seen repeatedly, ten times or more. The rearrangement joins TRBV6-4 to TRBJ2-3, with D unclear. This CDR3 is built from 14 residues. Trimming shortened V by 4 bases and J by 0 bases, and 8 bases separated the two germline ends. The germline CDR1 and CDR2 sequences are MRHNA and SNTAGT. The CDR3 DNA reads TGTGCCAGCAGTGTGGCTGCTAGCACAGATACGCAGTATTTT. Translated: CASSVAASTDTQYF.

The chain combines TRBV25-1 with TRBJ2-5, with 8 bases lining up with TRBD1. Losses at the gene ends were 4 bases for V and 11 bases for J; bases not matched to a gene: 12. Germline CDR1 MGHDK, CDR2 SYGVNS. The CDR3 is 14 amino acids. Here the CDR3 reads CASSGTGSGNEQYF. The CDR3 nucleotides read TGTGCCAGCAGTGGGACAGGGTCTGGGAATGAGCAGTACTTC. The whole variable domain, remainder taken from reference TRBV25-1 and TRBJ2-5, is EADIYQTPRYLVIGTGKKITLECSQTMGHDKMYWYQQDPGMELHLIHYSYGVNSTEKGDLSSESTVSRIRTEHFPLTLESARPSHTSQYLCASSGTGSGNEQYFGPGTRLLVL.

This clonotype was seen more than once but under ten times. The rearrangement links TRBV20-1 to TRBJ1-4, with 9 nucleotides matching TRBD1. J lost 0 bases, V lost 6 bases, and 11 bases had no gene match. The CDR3 length is 17 residues. CDR1 is DFQATT, CDR2 SNEGSKA, per germline (reference sequence). Here the CDR3 reads CSARDRVMGATNEKLFF. CDR3 sequence (DNA): TGCAGTGCCAGGGACAGGGTAATGGGAGCAACTAATGAAAAACTGTTTTTT.

V usage is TRBV28 and J usage is TRBJ2-2, with a tentative D call TRBD2 (5 bases). V was clipped by 4 bases and J by 5 bases, with 8 bases between them. The CDR3 extends over 13 amino acids. CDR1 and CDR2 (germline): MDHEN, SYDVKM. CDR3 nucleotide sequence: TGTGCCAGCAGTTGGACTCGAACCGGGGAGCTGTTTTTT. This gives the protein CASSWTRTGELFF. The full variable domain, completed using reference TRBV28 and TRBJ2-2, is DVKVTQSSRYLVKRTGEKVFLECVQDMDHENMFWYRQDPGLGLRLIYFSYDVKMKEKGDIPEGYSVSREKKERFSLILESASTNQTSMYLCASSWTRTGELFFGEGSRLTVL.

The rearrangement uses TRBV5-1 and TRBJ1-4; D is uncertain. The CDR3 is 15 residues long. V lost 0 bases, J lost 2 bases, and 8 bases lay in between. The germline V gene has CDR1 SGHRS and CDR2 YFSETQ. CDR3 amino acids: CASSLAGETNEKLFF. As DNA, the CDR3 is TGCGCCAGCAGCTTGGCAGGAGAGACTAATGAAAAACTGTTTTTT.